The following is a TCR beta chain sequence with its context. This sample is drawn from a study of blood T cell repertoires in COVID-19. About the research overall: Spain, Italy and the United States supplied samples that represented acute and convalescent COVID-19. Sources were T cells, B-cell-depleted T cells, or PBMCs; the material itself was cDNA or gDNA.

The germline V gene has CDR1 LGHNA and CDR2 YSLEER. This CDR3 is 16 amino acids long. V dropped 0 bases and J dropped 3; count of bases not matched to a gene: 4. As originally analysed: Amplification with reference gene primers provided the estimates of nucleated cell counts. Repertoires were generated with immunoSEQ multiplex PCR, while TCRdb's copy carries only in-frame clones and drops some. For V, J and clone size, that table is used; D and trimming come from the DNA. The sample includes approximately 29,000 clones, roughly 90% of them seen just once. Sequencing was performed on peripheral blood. This TCR derives from a human donor with active COVID-19. The donor label of this sample is uncertain. This rearrangement joins TRBV4-3 to TRBJ2-7, with TRBD2 identical over 11 bases. CDR3 sequence: CASSQDGTSGGYEQYF. In DNA form, the CDR3 reads TGCGCCAGCAGCCAAGATGGTACTAGCGGGGGCTACGAGCAGTACTTC.